One and the same sample provided the 17 T cell receptor beta chains below, sequenced in a study of identical twins. Using its own MiXCR run on the 5' RACE reads, TCRdb lists one record per CDR3 protein. Of over 250,000 distinct CDR3 sequences in the sample, 7.5% to 9.5% were seen once. Separately, the same data were catalogued under a study of yellow fever vaccine responses in identical twins.

Sequenced material: CD8+ T cells sorted from blood. The receptors here all came from a woman younger than 30 in good health.

This clonotype has just a few counts. J is TRBJ2-2 and V is TRBV3-1, with 8 positions matching TRBD1. The J segment lost 7 bases and the V segment lost 2 bases, leaving 9 bases of the junction unmatched. The CDR3 runs 16 residues. CDR1 is LGHDT and CDR2 is YNNKEL in the germline V gene (reference sequence). The CDR3 DNA follows: TGTGCCAGCAGCCAATTATTCGGACAGGGTATCGGGGAGCTGTTTTTT. Amino acid sequence: CASSQLFGQGIGELFF.

This clonotype was seen many times. The rearrangement uses TRBV20-1 and TRBJ2-2; D is undetermined. Deletions cut 3 bases from V and 2 bases from J, with 13 bases between. CDR1 and CDR2 from the germline V gene are DFQATT and SNEGSKA (reference sequence). The length of the CDR3 is 15 residues. CDR3 region: CSASLATPNTGELFF. CDR3 nucleotides: TGCAGTGCTAGCTTGGCGACACCAAACACCGGGGAGCTGTTTTTT.

The V call is TRBV3-1, the J call TRBJ2-7, with D possibly TRBD2 on 6 matching bases. CDR3 length: 17 residues. V shed 0 bases and J shed 5 bases, with 20 bases lying between them. Per the germline V gene, CDR1 is LGHDT and CDR2 is YNNKEL (reference sequence). CDR3 amino acids: CASSQDSPRQEGNEQYF. The CDR3 bases are TGTGCCAGCAGCCAAGATAGCCCGCGGCAGGAGGGAAACGAGCAGTACTTC.

This clonotype has just a few counts. This chain connects TRBV7-8 to TRBJ2-1; D is unresolved. This CDR3 is built from 15 residues. CDR1 and CDR2 (germline): SGHVS, FQNEAQ. V gave up 5 bases and J gave up 7 bases, with 18 bases separating them. Here the CDR3 reads CASSRSSGAKNEQFF. CDR3 sequence (DNA): TGTGCCAGCAGCCGCTCTAGTGGAGCTAAAAATGAGCAGTTCTTC.

This clonotype was seen a handful of times. V gene TRBV11-2 combines with J gene TRBJ2-7; D remains unclear. The CDR3 consists of 15 residues. V lost 1 base and J lost 3, with 13 bases in between. Looked up from germline, CDR1 is SGHAT and CDR2 is FQNNGV. CDR3 sequence: CASSLVGDTGYEQYF. The DNA of the CDR3 is TGTGCCAGCAGCTTAGTTGGGGATACTGGCTACGAGCAGTACTTC.

This clonotype was detected once. CDR3 sequence reads: CASSFQRVSNQPQHF. The DNA for the CDR3 is TGTGCCAGCAGTTTCCAGAGGGTAAGCAATCAGCCCCAGCATTTT. This chain links TRBV28 with TRBJ1-5, with D unclear. Per the germline V gene, CDR1 is MDHEN and CDR2 is SYDVKM. The CDR3 runs to 15 residues. Trimming left V 3 bases short and J 1 base short, with 10 bases between.

This clonotype came up many times. The chain uses TRBV28 and TRBJ2-2, with D unclear. Trimming shortened V by 3 bases and J by 9 bases, and 8 bases separated the two germline ends. Germline V lookup: CDR1 MDHEN, CDR2 SYDVKM. This CDR3 region has 12 residues. The CDR3 sequence: CASSFDSWELFF. CDR3 nucleotide sequence: TGTGCCAGCAGTTTCGATAGCTGGGAGCTGTTTTTT.

In its sample, this clonotype was seen a few times. V usage is TRBV10-3 and J usage is TRBJ2-3, with D unclear. The germline CDR1 and CDR2 sequences are ENHRY and SYGVKD. V lost 0 bases and J 0 bases, leaving 7 bases between the germline ends. The CDR3 runs to 15 residues. CDR3 in amino acids: CAISESRPSTDTQYF. The CDR3, as DNA: TGTGCCATCAGTGAGTCGAGGCCCAGCACAGATACGCAGTATTTT.

The chain links TRBV29-1 to TRBJ2-7; D may be TRBD1 (5 bases). Trimming left V 3 bases short and J 0 bases short, with 9 bases between. CDR3 length equals 13 residues. Germline assignment: CDR1 SQVTM and CDR2 ANQGSEA. CDR3 region: CSVEGPDSYEQYF. In nucleotides, the CDR3 is TGCAGCGTTGAGGGGCCGGACTCCTACGAGCAGTACTTC.

This clonotype was picked up a small number of times. This chain links TRBV28 with TRBJ2-5, with a tentative D call TRBD2 (7 bases). In germline, CDR1 is MDHEN, CDR2 SYDVKM. CDR3 length: 17 residues. V dropped 7 bases and J dropped 1 base, with 22 bases sitting between them. In DNA, the CDR3 is TGTGCCAGCAAGGGGGTGTACGGGAGGACCCTCCAAGAGACCCAGTACTTC. This gives the protein CASKGVYGRTLQETQYF. Full variable domain (remainder filled in from reference TRBV28 and TRBJ2-5): DVKVTQSSRYLVKRTGEKVFLECVQDMDHENMFWYRQDPGLGLRLIYFSYDVKMKEKGDIPEGYSVSREKKERFSLILESASTNQTSMYLCASKGVYGRTLQETQYFGPGTRLLVL.

CDR3 sequence reads: CASSSGQGSEKLFF. The CDR3 DNA sequence: TGTGCCAGCAGCTCGGGACAGGGGAGTGAAAAACTGTTTTTT. This sequence joins TRBV5-4 and TRBJ1-4; 10 positions agree with TRBD1. V shed 3 bases and J 7 bases; nucleotides not matched to a gene: 3. Germline V gene sequence: CDR1 SGHNT, CDR2 YYREEE (reference sequence). The CDR3 is 14 amino acids.

The rearrangement uses TRBV20-1 and TRBJ2-5, with 8 bases matching TRBD2. Germline V gene data show CDR1 as DFQATT and CDR2 as SNEGSKA (reference sequence). The CDR3 spans 15 residues. The V gene end was trimmed by 3 bases and the J gene end by 5 bases; junction bases not matched to a gene: 11. The chain's CDR3 is CSASAWGLGGETQYF. CDR3 nucleotide sequence: TGCAGTGCTAGCGCCTGGGGACTAGGGGGGGAGACCCAGTACTTC.

The rearrangement uses TRBV9 and TRBJ2-7; the D gene is possibly TRBD1 (5 bases). In germline, CDR1 is SGDLS, CDR2 YYNGEE. This CDR3 is built from 15 residues. Trimming left V 0 bases short and J 5 bases short, with 15 bases between. CDR3 loop: CASSVASGQGDEQYF. The CDR3 nucleotides read TGTGCCAGCAGCGTAGCTTCCGGGCAGGGTGACGAGCAGTACTTC.

Ten or more counts support this clonotype. The V call is TRBV30, the J call TRBJ1-1; D gene unclear. Germline CDR1 GTSNPN, CDR2 SVGIG (reference sequence). The CDR3 covers 13 residues. V dropped 5 bases and J dropped 1 base, with 11 bases sitting between them. CDR3 sequence: CAWSDGENTEAFF. The CDR3 nucleotides read TGTGCCTGGTCAGACGGAGAGAACACTGAAGCTTTCTTT.

This clonotype appeared a few times. The V gene is TRBV7-6, the J gene TRBJ2-7; D may be TRBD1 (6 bases). The CDR3 totals 15 residues. CDR1 and CDR2 from the germline V gene are SGHVS and FNYEAQ. Trimming removed 0 bases from V and 5 bases from J, with 14 bases in between. The chain's CDR3 is CASSLAGGTTDEQYF. In nucleotides, the CDR3 is TGTGCCAGCAGCTTAGCAGGGGGAACGACAGACGAGCAGTACTTC.

This clonotype was counted between two and nine times. This chain uses TRBV10-2 with TRBJ2-3; D remains ambiguous. Per germline, CDR1 WSHSY and CDR2 SAAADI. V lost 6 bases and J 0 bases, leaving 16 bases between the germline ends. There are 16 residues in the CDR3. The CDR3 here is CASSGDGVYSTDTQYF. CDR3 DNA: TGCGCCAGCAGCGGTGACGGCGTGTATAGCACAGATACGCAGTATTTT.

The chain uses TRBV20-1 and TRBJ2-3; D call uncertain. The germline gives CDR1 DFQATT, CDR2 SNEGSKA (reference sequence). The germline V and J ends were trimmed by 0 bases and 8 bases, with 12 bases remaining between them. The CDR3 extends over 13 amino acids. The CDR3 region has the DNA TGCAGTGCTAGAGATTTGTCCCCTCCTACGCAGTATTTT. It specifies CSARDLSPPTQYF.